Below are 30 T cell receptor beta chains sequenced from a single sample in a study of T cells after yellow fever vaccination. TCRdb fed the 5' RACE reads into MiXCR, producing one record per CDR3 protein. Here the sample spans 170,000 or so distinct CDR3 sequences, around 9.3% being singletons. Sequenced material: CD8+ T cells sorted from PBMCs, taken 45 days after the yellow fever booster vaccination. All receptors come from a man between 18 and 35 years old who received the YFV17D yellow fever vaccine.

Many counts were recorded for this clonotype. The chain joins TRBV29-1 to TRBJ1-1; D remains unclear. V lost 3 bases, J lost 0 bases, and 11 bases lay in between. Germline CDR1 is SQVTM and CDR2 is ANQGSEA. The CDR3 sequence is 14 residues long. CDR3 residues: CSVDPGNMNTEAFF. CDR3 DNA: TGCAGCGTTGATCCGGGGAACATGAACACTGAAGCTTTCTTT.

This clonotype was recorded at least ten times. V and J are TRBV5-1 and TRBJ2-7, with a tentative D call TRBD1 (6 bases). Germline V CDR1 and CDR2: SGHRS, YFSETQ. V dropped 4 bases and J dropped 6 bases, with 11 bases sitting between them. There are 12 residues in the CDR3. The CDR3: CASSLGQSEQYF. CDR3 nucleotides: TGCGCCAGCAGCCTAGGACAGAGCGAGCAGTACTTC.

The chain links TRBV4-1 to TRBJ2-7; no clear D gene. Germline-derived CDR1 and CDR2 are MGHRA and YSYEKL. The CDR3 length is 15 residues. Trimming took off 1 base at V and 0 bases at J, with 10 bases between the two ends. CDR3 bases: TGCGCCAGCAGCCAAGGGACCCCGGCCTCCTACGAGCAGTACTTC. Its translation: CASSQGTPASYEQYF.

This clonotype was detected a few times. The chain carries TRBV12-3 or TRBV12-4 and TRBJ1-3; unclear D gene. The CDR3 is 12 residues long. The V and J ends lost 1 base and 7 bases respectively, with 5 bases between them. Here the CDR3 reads CASSLVMNTIYF. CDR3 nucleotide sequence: TGTGCCAGCAGTTTAGTTATGAACACCATATATTTT.

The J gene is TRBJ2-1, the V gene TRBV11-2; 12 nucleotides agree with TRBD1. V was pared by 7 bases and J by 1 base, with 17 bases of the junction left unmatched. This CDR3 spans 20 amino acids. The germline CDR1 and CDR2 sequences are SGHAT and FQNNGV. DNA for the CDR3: TGTGCCAGCACCTCCCCTAGGGACAGGGGGCTGAGTCGGTCCTACAATGAGCAGTTCTTC. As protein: CASTSPRDRGLSRSYNEQFF. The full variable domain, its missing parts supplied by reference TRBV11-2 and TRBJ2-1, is EAGVAQSPRYKIIEKRQSVAFWCNPISGHATLYWYQQILGQGPKLLIQFQNNGVVDDSQLPKDRFSAERLKGVDSTLKIQPAKLEDSAVYLCASTSPRDRGLSRSYNEQFFGPGTRLTVL.

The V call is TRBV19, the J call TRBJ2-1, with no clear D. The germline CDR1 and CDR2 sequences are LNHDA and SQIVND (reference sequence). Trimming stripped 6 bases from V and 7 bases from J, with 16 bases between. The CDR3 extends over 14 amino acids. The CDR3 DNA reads TGTGCCAGTAGCCTTCTGACACAAGGGAATGAGCAGTTCTTC. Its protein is CASSLLTQGNEQFF.

The CDR3 nucleotides read TGTGCCAGCAGCAACCGACAGGGAAGGATGGCAGATACGCAGTATTTT. Its protein is CASSNRQGRMADTQYF. The genes are TRBV21-1 and TRBJ2-3; TRBD1 reflects the table's D call only, with no check against the DNA. TRBV21-1 is tagged as a pseudogene. This CDR3 is 16 amino acids long.

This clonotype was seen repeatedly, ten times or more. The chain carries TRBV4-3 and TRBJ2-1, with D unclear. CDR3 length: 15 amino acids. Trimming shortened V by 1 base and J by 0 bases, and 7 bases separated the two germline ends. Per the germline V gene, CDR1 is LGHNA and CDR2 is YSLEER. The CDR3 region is CASSQGVGSYNEQFF. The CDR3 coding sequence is TGCGCCAGCAGCCAAGGAGTCGGCTCCTACAATGAGCAGTTCTTC.

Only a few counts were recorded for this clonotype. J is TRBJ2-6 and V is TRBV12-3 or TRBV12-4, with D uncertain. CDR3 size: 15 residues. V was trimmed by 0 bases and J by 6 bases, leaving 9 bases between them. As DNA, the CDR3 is TGTGCCAGCAGTTTAGCTGGGCCCGTGGCCAACGTCCTGACTTTC. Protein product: CASSLAGPVANVLTF.

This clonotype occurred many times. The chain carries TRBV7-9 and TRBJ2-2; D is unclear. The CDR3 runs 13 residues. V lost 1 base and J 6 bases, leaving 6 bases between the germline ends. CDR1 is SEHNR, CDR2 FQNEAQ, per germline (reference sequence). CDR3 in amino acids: CASSLGLSGELFF. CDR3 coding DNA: TGTGCCAGCAGCTTAGGTCTGTCCGGGGAGCTGTTTTTT.

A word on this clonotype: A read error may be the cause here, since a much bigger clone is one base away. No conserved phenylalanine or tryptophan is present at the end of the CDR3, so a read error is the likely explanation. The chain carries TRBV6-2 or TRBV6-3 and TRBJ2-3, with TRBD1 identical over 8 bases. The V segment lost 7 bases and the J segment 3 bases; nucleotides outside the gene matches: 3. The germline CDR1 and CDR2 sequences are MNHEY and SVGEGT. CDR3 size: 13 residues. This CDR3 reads CASNRQGTDTQYL. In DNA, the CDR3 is TGTGCCAGCAACAGACAGGGGACAGATACGCAGTATCTT.

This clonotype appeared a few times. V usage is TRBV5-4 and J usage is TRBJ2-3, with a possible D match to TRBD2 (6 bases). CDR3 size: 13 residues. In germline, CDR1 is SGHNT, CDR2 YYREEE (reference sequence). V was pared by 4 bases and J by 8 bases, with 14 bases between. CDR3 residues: CASSPGGGGTQYF. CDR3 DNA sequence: TGTGCCAGCAGCCCCGGGGGAGGTGGTACGCAGTATTTT.

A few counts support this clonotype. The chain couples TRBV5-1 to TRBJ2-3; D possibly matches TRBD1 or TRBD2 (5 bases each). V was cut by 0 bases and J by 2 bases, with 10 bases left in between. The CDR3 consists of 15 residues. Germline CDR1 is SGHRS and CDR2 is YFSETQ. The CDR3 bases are TGCGCCAGCAGCTTGGAGTGGGGGAACACAGATACGCAGTATTTT. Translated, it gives CASSLEWGNTDTQYF.

CDR3 protein: CASTLTSGGVNEQFF. The CDR3 DNA follows: TGTGCCAGTACCCTGACTAGCGGGGGAGTCAATGAGCAGTTCTTC. The rearrangement joins TRBV19 to TRBJ2-1, with 12 bases that match TRBD2. The CDR3 has 15 residues. CDR1 and CDR2 (germline): LNHDA, SQIVND (reference sequence). Trimming cost V 7 bases and J 6 bases; bases outside gene matches: 7.

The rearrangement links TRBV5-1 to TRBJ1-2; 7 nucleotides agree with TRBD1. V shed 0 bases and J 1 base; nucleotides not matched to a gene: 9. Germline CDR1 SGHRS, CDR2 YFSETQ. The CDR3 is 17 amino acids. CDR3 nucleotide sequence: TGCGCCAGCAGCTTGGACCCGGCAGGGGGTTTTAACTATGGCTACACCTTC. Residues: CASSLDPAGGFNYGYTF.

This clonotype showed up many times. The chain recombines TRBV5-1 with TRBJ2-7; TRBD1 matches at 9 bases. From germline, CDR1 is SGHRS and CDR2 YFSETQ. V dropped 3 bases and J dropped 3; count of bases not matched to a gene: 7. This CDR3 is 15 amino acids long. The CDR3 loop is CASSSGTGYSYEQYF. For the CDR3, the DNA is TGCGCCAGCAGCTCGGGGACAGGGTACAGCTACGAGCAGTACTTC.

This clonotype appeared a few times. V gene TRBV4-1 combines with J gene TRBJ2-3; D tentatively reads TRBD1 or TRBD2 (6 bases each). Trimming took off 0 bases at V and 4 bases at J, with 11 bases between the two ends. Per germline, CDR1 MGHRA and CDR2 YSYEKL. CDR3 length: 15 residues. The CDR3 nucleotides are TGCGCCAGCAGCCAAGACCCCGGGGGCCCAGATACGCAGTATTTT. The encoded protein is CASSQDPGGPDTQYF.

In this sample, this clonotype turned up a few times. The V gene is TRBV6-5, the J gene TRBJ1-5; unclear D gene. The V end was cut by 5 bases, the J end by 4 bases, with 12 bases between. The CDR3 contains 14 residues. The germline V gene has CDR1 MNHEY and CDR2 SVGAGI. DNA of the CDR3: TGTGCCAGCAGTGCGGGTCTGGGAAATCAGCCCCAGCATTTT. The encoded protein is CASSAGLGNQPQHF.

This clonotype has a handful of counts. The CDR3 is CASRLGGPNTEAFF. The DNA of the CDR3 is TGTGCCAGCAGACTGGGCGGGCCGAACACTGAAGCTTTCTTT. The rearrangement uses TRBV6-2 or TRBV6-3 and TRBJ1-1; the D is unclear. V was shortened by 6 bases and J by 1 base, with 12 bases between the two germline ends. This CDR3 is built from 14 residues. Germline lookup yields CDR1 MNHEY and CDR2 SVGEGT.

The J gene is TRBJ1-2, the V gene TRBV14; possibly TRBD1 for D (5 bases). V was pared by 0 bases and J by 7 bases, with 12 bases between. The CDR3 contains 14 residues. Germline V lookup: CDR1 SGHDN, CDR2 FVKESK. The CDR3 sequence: CASSQDMGRAGYTF. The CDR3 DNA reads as TGTGCCAGCAGCCAAGATATGGGCAGGGCTGGCTACACCTTC.

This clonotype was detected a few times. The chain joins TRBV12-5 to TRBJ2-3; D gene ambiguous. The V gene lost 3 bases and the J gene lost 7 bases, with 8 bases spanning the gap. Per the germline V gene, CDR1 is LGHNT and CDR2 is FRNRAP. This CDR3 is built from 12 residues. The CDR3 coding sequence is TGTGCTAGTGGTTTACTGGTAAATACGCAGTATTTT. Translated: CASGLLVNTQYF.

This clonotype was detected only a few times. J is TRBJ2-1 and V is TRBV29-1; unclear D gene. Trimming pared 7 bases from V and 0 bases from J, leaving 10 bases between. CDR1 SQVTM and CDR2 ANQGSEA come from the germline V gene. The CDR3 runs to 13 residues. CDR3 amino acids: CSAAQASYNEQFF. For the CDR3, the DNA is TGCAGCGCCGCGCAGGCCTCCTACAATGAGCAGTTCTTC.

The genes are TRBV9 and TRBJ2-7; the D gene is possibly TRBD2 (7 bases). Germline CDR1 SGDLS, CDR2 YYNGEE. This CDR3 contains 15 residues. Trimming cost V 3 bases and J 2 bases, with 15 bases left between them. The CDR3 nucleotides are TGTGCCAGCAGCGCAGGGGAGCGGGACACCTACGAGCAGTACTTC. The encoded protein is CASSAGERDTYEQYF.

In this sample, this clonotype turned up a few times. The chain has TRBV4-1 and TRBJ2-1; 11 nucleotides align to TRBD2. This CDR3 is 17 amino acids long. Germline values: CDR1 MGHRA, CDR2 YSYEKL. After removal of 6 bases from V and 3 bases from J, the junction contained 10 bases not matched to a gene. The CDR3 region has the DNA TGCGCCAGCAGACCAACGCTAGCGGGGGGCGTCTACAATGAGCAGTTCTTC. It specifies CASRPTLAGGVYNEQFF.

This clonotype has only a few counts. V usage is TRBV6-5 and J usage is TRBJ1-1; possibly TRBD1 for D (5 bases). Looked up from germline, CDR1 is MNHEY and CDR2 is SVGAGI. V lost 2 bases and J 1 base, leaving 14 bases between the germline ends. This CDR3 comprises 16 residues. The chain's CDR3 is CASSYGGTGRNTEAFF. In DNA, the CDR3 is TGTGCCAGCAGTTACGGTGGGACCGGAAGGAACACTGAAGCTTTCTTT.

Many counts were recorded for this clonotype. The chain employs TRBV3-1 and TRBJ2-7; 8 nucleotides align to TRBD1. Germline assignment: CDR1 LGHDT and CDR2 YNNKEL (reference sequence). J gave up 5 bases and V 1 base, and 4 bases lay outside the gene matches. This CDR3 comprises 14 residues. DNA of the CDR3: TGTGCCAGCAGCCAAGCAGACAGGGGCCACGAGCAGTACTTC. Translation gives CASSQADRGHEQYF.

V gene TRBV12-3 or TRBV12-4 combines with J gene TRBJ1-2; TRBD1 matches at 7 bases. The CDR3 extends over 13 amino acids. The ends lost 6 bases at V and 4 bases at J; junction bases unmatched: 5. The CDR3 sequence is CASRQQGTYGYTF. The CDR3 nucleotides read TGTGCCAGCAGACAACAGGGGACCTATGGCTACACCTTC.

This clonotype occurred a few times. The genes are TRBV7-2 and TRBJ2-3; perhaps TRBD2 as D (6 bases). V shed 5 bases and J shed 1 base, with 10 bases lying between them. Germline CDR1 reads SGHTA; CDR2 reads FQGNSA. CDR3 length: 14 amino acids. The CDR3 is CASSPGTGTDTQYF. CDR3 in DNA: TGTGCCAGCAGCCCCGGGACTGGCACAGATACGCAGTATTTT.

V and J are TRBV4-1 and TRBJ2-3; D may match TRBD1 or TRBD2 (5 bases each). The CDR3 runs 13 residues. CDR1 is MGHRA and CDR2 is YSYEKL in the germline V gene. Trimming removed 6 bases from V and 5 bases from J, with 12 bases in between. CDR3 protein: CASRKEGLDTQYF. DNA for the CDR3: TGCGCCAGCAGAAAAGAGGGGTTAGATACGCAGTATTTT.

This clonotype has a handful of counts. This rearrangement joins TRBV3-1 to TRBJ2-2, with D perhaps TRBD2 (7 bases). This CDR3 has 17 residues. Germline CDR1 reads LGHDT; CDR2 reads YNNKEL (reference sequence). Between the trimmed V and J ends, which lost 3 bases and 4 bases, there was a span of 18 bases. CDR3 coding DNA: TGTGCCAGCAGCCACCTGGGCGGGGGCCCGAGCACCGGGGAGCTGTTTTTT. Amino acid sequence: CASSHLGGGPSTGELFF.